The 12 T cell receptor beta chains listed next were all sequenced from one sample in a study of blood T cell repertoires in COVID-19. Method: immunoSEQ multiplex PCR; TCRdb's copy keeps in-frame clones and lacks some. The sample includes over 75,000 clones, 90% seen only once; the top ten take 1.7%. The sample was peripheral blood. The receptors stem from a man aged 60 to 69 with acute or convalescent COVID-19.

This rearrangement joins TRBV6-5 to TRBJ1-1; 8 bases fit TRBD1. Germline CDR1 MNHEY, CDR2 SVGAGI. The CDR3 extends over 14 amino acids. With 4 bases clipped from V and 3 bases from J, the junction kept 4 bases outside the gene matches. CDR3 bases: TGTGCCAGCAGTTCCAGGGGGCTGGACACTGAAGCTTTCTTT. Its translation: CASSSRGLDTEAFF.

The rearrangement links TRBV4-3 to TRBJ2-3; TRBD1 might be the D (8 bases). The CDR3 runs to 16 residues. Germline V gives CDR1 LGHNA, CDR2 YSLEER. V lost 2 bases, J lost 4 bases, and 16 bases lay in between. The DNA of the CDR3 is TGCGCCAGCAGCCAAATACTAACAGGGGGGGCAGATACGCAGTATTTT. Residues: CASSQILTGGADTQYF.

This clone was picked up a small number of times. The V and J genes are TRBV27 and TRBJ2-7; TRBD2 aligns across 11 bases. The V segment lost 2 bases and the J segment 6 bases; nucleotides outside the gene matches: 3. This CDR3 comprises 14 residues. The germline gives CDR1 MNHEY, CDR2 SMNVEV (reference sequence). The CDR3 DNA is TGTGCCAGCAGTTTAACCCTAGCGGGAGGCGAGCAGTACTTC. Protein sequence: CASSLTLAGGEQYF.

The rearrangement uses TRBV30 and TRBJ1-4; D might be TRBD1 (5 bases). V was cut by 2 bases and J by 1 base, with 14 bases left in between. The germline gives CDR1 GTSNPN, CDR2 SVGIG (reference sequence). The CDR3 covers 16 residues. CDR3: CAWSRGYQGTNEKLFF. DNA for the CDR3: TGTGCCTGGAGTAGGGGCTACCAAGGAACTAATGAAAAACTGTTTTTT.

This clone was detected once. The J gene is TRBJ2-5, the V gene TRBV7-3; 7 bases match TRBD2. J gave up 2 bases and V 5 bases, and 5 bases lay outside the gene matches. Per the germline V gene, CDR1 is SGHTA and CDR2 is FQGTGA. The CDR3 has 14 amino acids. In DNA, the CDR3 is TGTGCCAGCAGCGTAGCGGGTACTCAAGAGACCCAGTACTTC. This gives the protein CASSVAGTQETQYF.

This chain's CDR3 is CASLLGGGSYNEQFF. For the CDR3, the DNA is TGTGCCAGCCTCCTGGGCGGGGGCTCCTACAATGAGCAGTTCTTC. This chain uses TRBV2 with TRBJ2-1; 7 nucleotides agree with TRBD2. CDR1 is SNHLY and CDR2 is FYNNEI in the germline V gene. J gave up 0 bases and V 8 bases, and 7 bases lay outside the gene matches. The CDR3 totals 15 residues.

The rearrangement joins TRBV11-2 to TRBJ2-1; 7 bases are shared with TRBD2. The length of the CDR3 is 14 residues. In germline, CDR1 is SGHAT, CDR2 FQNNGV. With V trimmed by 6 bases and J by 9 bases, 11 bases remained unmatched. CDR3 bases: TGTGCCAGCAGACGCACTAGCGTTATTGGTGAGCAGTTCTTC. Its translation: CASRRTSVIGEQFF.

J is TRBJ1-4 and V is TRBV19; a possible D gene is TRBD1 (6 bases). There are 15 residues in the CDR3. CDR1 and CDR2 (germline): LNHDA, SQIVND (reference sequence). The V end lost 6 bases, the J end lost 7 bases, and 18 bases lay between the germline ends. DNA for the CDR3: TGTGCCAGTAGCACACTTACAGGGTTGAGTGAAAAACTGTTTTTT. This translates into CASSTLTGLSEKLFF.

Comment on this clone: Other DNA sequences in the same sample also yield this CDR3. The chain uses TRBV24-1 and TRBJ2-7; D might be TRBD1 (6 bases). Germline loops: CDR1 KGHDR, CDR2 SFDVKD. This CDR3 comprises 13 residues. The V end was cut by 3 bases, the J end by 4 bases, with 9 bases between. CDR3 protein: CATSDVDSYEQYF. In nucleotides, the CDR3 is TGTGCCACCAGTGATGTGGACAGTTACGAGCAGTACTTC.

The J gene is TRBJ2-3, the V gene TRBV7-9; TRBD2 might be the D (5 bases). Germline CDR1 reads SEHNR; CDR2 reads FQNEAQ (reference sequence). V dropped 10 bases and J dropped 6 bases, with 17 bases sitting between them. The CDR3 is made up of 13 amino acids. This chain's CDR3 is CAILVGVIDTQYF. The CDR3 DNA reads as TGTGCCATATTGGTGGGAGTGATTGATACGCAGTATTTT. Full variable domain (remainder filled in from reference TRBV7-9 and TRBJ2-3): DTGVSQNPRHKITKRGQNVTFRCDPISEHNRLYWYRQTLGQGPEFLTYFQNEAQLEKSRLLSDRFSAERPKGSFSTLEIQRTEQGDSAMYLCAILVGVIDTQYFGPGTRLTVL.

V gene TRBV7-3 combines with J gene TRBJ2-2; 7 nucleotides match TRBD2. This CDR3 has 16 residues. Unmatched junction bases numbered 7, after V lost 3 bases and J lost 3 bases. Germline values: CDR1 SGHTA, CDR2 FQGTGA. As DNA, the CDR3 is TGTGCCAGCAGCTTCTCCGGGGGAGGGTACACCGGGGAGCTGTTTTTT. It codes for CASSFSGGGYTGELFF.

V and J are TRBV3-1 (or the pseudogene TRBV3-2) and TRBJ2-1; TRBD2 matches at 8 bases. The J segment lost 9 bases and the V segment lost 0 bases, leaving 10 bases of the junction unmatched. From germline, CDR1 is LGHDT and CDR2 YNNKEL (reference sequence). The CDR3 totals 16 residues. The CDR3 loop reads CASSQDQAGVMGEQFF. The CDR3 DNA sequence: TGTGCCAGCAGCCAAGATCAAGCGGGAGTCATGGGTGAGCAGTTCTTC.